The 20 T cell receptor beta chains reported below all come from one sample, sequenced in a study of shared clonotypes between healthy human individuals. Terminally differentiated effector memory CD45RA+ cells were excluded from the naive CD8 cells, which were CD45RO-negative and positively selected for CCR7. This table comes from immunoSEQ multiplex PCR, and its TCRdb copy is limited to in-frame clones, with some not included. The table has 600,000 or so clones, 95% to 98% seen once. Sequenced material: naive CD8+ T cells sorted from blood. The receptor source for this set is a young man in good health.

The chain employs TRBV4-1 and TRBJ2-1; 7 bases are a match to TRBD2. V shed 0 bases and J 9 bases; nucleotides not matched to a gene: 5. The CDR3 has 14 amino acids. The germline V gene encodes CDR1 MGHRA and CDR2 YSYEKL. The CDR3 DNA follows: TGCGCCAGCAGCCAAGAGGAAGTAGCGGGTGAGCAGTTCTTC. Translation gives CASSQEEVAGEQFF.

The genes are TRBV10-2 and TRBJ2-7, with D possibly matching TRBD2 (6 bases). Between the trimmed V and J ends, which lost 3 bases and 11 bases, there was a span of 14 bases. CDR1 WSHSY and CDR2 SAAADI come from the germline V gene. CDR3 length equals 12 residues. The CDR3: CASSEQRASEYF. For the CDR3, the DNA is TGCGCCAGCAGTGAACAACGGGCTAGCGAGTACTTC.

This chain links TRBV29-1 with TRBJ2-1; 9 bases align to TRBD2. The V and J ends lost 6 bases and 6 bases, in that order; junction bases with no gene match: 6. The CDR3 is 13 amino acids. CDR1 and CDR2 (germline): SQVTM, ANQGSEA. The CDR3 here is CSVEREDGNEQFF. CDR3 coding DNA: TGCAGCGTGGAGCGGGAGGATGGCAATGAGCAGTTCTTC.

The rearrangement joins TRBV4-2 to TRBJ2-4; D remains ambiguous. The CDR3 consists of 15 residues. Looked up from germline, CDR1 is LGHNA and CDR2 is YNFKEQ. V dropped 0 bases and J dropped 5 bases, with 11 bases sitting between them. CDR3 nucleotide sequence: TGTGCCAGCAGCCAAGAAGGGAATCGGGAAAACATTCAGTACTTC. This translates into CASSQEGNRENIQYF.

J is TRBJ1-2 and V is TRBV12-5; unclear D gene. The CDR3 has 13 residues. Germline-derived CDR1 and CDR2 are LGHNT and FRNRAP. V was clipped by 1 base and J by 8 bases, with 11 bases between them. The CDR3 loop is CASGLGDNLGYTF. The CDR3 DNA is TGTGCTAGTGGTTTGGGAGATAATCTCGGCTACACCTTC.

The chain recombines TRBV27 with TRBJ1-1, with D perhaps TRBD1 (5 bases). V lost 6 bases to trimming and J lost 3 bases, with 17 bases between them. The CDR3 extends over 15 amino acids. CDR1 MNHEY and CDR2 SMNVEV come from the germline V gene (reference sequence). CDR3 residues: CASSPWGRTDTEAFF. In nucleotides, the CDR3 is TGTGCCAGCAGCCCCTGGGGACGTACGGACACTGAAGCTTTCTTT.

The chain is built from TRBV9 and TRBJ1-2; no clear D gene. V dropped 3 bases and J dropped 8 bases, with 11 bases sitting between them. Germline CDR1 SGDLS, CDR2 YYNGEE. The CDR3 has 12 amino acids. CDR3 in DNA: TGTGCCAGCAGCGGCCGCTCGGGAGGCTACACCTTC. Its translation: CASSGRSGGYTF.

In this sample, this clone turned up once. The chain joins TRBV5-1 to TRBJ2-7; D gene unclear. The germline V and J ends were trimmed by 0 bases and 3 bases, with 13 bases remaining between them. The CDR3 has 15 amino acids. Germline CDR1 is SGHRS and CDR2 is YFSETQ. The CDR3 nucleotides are TGCGCCAGCAGCTTGGCCGCCAACGCGGACTACGAGCAGTACTTC. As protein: CASSLAANADYEQYF.

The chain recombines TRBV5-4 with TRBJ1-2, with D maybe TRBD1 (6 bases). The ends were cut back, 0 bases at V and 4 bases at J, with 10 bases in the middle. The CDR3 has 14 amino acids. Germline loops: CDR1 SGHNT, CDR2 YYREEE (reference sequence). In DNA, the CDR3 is TGTGCCAGCAGCTTGGAAAGGGGGGCCTATGGCTACACCTTC. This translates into CASSLERGAYGYTF.

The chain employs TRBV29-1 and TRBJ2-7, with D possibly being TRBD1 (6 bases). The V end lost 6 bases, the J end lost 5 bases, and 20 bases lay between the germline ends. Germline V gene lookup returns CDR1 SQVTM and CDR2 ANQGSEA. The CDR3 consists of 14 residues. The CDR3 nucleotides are TGCAGCGTCGCCGGCGGTTGGCAGGGGAACGAGCAGTACTTC. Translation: CSVAGGWQGNEQYF.

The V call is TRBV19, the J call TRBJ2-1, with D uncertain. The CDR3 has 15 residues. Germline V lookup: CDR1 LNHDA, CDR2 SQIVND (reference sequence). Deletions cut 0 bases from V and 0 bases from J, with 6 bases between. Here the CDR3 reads CASSIDGSSYNEQFF. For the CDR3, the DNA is TGTGCCAGTAGTATAGACGGGTCCTCCTACAATGAGCAGTTCTTC.

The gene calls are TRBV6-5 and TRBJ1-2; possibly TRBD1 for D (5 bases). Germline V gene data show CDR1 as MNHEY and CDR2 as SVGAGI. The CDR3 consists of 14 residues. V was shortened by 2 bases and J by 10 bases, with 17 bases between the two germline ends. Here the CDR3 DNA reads TGTGCCAGCAGTTACCACCGGGACCGCATTGACTACACCTTC. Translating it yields CASSYHRDRIDYTF.

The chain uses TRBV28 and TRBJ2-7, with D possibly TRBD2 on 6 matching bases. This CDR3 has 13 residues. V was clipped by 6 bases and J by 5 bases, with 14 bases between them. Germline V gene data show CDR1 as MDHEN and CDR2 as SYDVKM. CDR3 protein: CASSPAGYDEQYF. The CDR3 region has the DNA TGTGCCAGCAGCCCGGCGGGGTACGACGAGCAGTACTTC.

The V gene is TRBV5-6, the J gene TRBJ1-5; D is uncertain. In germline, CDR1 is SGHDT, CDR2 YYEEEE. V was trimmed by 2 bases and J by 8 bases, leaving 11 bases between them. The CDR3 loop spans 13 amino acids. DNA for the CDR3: TGTGCCAGCAGCTTCGAAGGTATTGAGCCCCAGCATTTT. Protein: CASSFEGIEPQHF.

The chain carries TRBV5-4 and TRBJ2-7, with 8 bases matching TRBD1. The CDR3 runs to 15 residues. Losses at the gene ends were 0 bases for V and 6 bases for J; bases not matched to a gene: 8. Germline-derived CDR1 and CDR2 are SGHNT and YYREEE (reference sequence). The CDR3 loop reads CASSLGTQGGGEQYF. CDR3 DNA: TGTGCCAGCAGCTTGGGGACACAGGGGGGTGGCGAGCAGTACTTC.

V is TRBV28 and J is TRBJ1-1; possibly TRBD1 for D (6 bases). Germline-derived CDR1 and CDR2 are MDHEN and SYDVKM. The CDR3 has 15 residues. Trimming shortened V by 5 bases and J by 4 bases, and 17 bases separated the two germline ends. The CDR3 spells CASSGPDLRGTEAFF. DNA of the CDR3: TGTGCCAGCAGTGGGCCGGACCTCAGGGGCACTGAAGCTTTCTTT.

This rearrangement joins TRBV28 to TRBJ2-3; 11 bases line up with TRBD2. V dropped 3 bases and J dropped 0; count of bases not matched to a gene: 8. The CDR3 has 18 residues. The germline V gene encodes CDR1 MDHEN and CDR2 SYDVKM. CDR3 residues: CASSLELGLAESTDTQYF. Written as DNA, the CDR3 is TGTGCCAGCAGTTTGGAGTTGGGACTAGCGGAAAGCACAGATACGCAGTATTTT.

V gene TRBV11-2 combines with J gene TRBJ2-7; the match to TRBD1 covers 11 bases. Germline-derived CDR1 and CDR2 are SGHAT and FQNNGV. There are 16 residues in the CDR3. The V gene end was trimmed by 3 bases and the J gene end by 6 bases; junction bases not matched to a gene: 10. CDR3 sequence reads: CASSLLMGQGDREQYF. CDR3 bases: TGTGCCAGCAGCTTGTTAATGGGACAGGGGGACCGCGAGCAGTACTTC.

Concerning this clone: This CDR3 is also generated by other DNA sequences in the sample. CDR3: CASSLGGIEQYF. In DNA form, the CDR3 reads TGTGCCAGCAGCTTAGGGGGCATCGAGCAGTACTTC. The rearrangement joins TRBV7-9 to TRBJ2-7; tentative D call: TRBD1 (5 bases). Germline V gene lookup returns CDR1 SEHNR and CDR2 FQNEAQ (reference sequence). V lost 1 base to trimming and J lost 6 bases, with 7 bases between them. The CDR3 covers 12 residues.

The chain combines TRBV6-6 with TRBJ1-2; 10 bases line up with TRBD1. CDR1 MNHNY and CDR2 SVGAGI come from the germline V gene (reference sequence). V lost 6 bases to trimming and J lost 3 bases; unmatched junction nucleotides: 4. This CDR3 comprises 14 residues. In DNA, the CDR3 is TGTGCCAGCAGGACAGGGGGCGCGGACTATGGCTACACCTTC. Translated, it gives CASRTGGADYGYTF.